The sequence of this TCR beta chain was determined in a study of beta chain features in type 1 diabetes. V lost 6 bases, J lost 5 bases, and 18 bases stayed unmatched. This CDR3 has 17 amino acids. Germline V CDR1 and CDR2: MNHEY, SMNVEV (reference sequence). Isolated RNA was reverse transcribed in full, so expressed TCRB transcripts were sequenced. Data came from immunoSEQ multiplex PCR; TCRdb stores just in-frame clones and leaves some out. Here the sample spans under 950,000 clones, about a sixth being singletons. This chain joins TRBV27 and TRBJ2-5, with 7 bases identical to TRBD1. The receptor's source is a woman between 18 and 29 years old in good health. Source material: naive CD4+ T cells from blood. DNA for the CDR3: TGTGCCAGCAGCCAAGATGCCCTCGCCCACAGGGGCGAGACCCAGTACTTC. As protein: CASSQDALAHRGETQYF.